This T cell receptor (beta chain) was sequenced in a study of blood T cell repertoires in COVID-19. Study summary: In each case, the material was cDNA or gDNA derived from T cells, B-cell-depleted T cells, or PBMCs.

The germline V and J ends were trimmed by 4 bases and 1 base, with 12 bases remaining between them. CDR3 length equals 15 residues. Looked up from germline, CDR1 is SGHTA and CDR2 is FQGNSA. Sequenced by immunoSEQ multiplex PCR; TCRdb stores in-frame clones only, minus some. The table lists 50,000 to 75,000 clones, around 80% of them singletons. The specimen sequenced was peripheral blood. This sequence was found in a human donor in a cohort sampled during active COVID-19. The chain links TRBV7-2 to TRBJ2-3; perhaps TRBD2 as D (6 bases). The CDR3 DNA reads TGTGCCAGCAGCTACCGGGCTAGCGGCACAGATACGCAGTATTTT. It is translated as CASSYRASGTDTQYF.